This TCR beta chain is from a study of cytomegalovirus exposure and HLA in healthy donors. Turning to this clone: What it binds is unknown.

CDR1 and CDR2 (germline): SGHNT, YENEEA. This CDR3 is built from 16 residues. The V gene end was trimmed by 5 bases and the J gene end by 3 bases; junction bases not matched to a gene: 7. Overall study findings and caveats: Despite most TCR sequences being rare, some public TCRs occurred in many donors.

The PCR contained 60 Vbeta and 13 Jbeta primers. The data were produced by immunoSEQ multiplex PCR, yet TCRdb's version contains in-frame clones alone and is incomplete. The sample shows around 130,000 clones, roughly 71% of them seen only once. The gene calls are TRBV11-3 and TRBJ2-3; 11 bases fit TRBD1. What was sequenced was PBMCs. This TCR was sampled from a woman in her forties in good health and CMV-seropositive. CDR3 in amino acids: CASSHGQGAVTDTQYF. The CDR3 DNA sequence: TGTGCCAGCAGCCACGGACAGGGGGCGGTGACAGATACGCAGTATTTT.